This TCR beta chain came from a study of post-analysis software for immune sequencing data. The study, taken as a whole, reports: There were roughly 5 TRBV segments more frequent in patients than controls, and TRBV5-6, TRBV5-1 and TRBV20-1 were among them. By F measure, strong co-clustering occurred among samples prepared in the same batch.

With regard to this clonotype: Its target is unknown. At one boundary the junction diverges from the germline segment, which might be a read error.

In germline, CDR1 is SGHRS, CDR2 YFSETQ. The CDR3 extends over 14 amino acids. TCR beta cDNA libraries had unique molecular identifiers. TCRdb reanalysed the PCR reads using MiXCR and keeps one entry per CDR3 protein. Of 150,000 to 200,000 distinct CDR3 sequences listed, approximately 31% were seen once; the top ten hold about 1.6%. Input material: blood. This sequence originates from a girl between 5 and 17 years old with multiple sclerosis. The chain has TRBV5-1 and TRBJ2-5; the D gene is possibly TRBD2 (6 bases). The last part of the DNA fits TRBJ2-7 better; the J call may be wrong. The CDR3 DNA reads as TGCACCAGTTCCCATGGCGGGAATGCCTACGAGCAGTACTTC. Translated: CTSSHGGNAYEQYF.